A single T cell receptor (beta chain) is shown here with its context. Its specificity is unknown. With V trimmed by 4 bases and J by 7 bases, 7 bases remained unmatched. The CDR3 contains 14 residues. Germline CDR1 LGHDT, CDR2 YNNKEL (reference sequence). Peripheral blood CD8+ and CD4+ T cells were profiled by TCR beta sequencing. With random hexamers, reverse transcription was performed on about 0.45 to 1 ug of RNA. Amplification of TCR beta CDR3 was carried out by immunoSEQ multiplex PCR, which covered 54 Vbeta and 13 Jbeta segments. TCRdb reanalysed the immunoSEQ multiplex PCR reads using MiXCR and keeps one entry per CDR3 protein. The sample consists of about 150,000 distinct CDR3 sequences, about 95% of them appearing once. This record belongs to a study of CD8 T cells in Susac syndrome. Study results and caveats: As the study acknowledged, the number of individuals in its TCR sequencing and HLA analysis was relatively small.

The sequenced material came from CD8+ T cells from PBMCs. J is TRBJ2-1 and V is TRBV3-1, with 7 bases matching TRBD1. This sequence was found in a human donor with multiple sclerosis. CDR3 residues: CASSRYRGENEQFF. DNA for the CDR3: TGTGCCAGCAGCCGCTACAGGGGTGAAAATGAGCAGTTCTTC.